This T cell receptor (beta chain) emerged from a study of cytomegalovirus exposure and HLA in healthy donors. Study-wide findings and caveats: The majority of TCR sequences were rare, yet some public TCRs appeared in many donors. TCR clusters originating in the first cohort tended to co-occur in the roughly 120 validation repertoires, according to a later analysis. Reported performance of the classifier showed diagnosis of cytomegalovirus status with high specificity and sensitivity.

Data came from immunoSEQ multiplex PCR; TCRdb stores just in-frame clones and leaves some out. The repertoire includes roughly 75,000 clones, roughly 95% of them detected once, and approximately 3.3% sits in the top ten. V lost 5 bases to trimming and J lost 0 bases, with 17 bases between them. The CDR3 covers 17 residues. From germline, CDR1 is SEHNR and CDR2 FQNEAQ (reference sequence). With regard to this clone: No antigen is known for it.

The sequenced sample consisted of PBMCs. The chain is built from TRBV7-9 and TRBJ1-3; the D gene is possibly TRBD1 (6 bases). This clonotype was sampled from a woman aged 18-29 years in good health and CMV-seropositive. The CDR3 bases are TGTGCCAGCAGCCGTATCACAGGGACGAGCTCTGGAAACACCATATATTTT. This encodes CASSRITGTSSGNTIYF.